This T cell receptor (beta chain) emerged from a study of blood T cell repertoires in COVID-19 (dated by TCRdb to 2018 to 2021). For context, the study as a whole: Samples covering the acute and convalescent phases of COVID-19 were provided by collaborators in the United States, Italy and Spain. The prospective study material was composed of cDNA or gDNA derived from T cells, B-cell-depleted T cells, or PBMCs. Subjects who had been exposed to COVID-19, were actively infected with it, or had recovered from it provided the deeply sampled blood TCRbeta repertoires that made up the dataset. A freely available public database, intended as a resource for researchers studying the immune response to SARS-CoV-2, is where the repertoires were released. The samples were drawn from the first 160 participants of the ongoing ImmuneRACE study and from some 1,300 subjects provided by 6 global collaborators. Sample metadata almost always included a de-identified subject ID, COVID-19 status, age in years and sex. Where available, HLA class I and class II types were taken from metadata supplied by the sample provider and were not determined by assay-based typing.

The study at large found these results: Clinical and demographic metadata were provided uncurated, with the amount varying by source and participant.

At one collaborating source in Seattle, patients were enrolled during active infection and were followed longitudinally through the course of disease. Collaborating institutions collected whole blood in K2EDTA tubes following their own protocols. Collaborator samples were shipped for TCRbeta analysis as frozen whole blood, isolated PBMCs, or DNA extracted from either sample type. Turning to this clone: No antigen is known for it. Per-base quality was not reported, and no clone a single base away is much larger than it.

TCRbeta CDR3 regions were amplified from genomic DNA by means of the immunoSEQ Assay, a bias-controlled multiplex PCR. The authors' pipeline ran thus. Within the assay, amplification of reference gene primers was used to estimate how many nucleated cells each sample contained. Sequence reads were collapsed and filtered to measure the absolute abundance of every unique TCRbeta CDR3 rearrangement. For each sample, productive Simpson clonality was calculated as the square root of Simpson's diversity index over productive rearrangements. TCRdb obtained this table from immuneACCESS and retained in-frame rearrangements with V and J assigned. These tables miss some clones; where compared with another copy, unresolved V genes account for less than half of the shortfall, and the remainder is unexplained. That table gives V, J and clone size, and the DNA gave D and trimming. The sample table holds about 350,000 clones, of which approximately 91% were seen once. The top ten constitute 6% to 8.5% of the sample.

The sequencing sample was made of peripheral blood. The origin of this receptor is a woman in her 70s with COVID-19, enrolled during active disease.

The DNA reads as follows: TGTGCCAGCAGCCTACAGGGGATCGCGAACACTGAAGCTTTCTTT. Translated, this is CASSLQGIANTEAFF. The chain is made from TRBV7-2 and TRBJ1-1; 7 nucleotides in the junction match TRBD1. The germline V gene specifies SGHTA as CDR1 and FQGNSA as CDR2. CDR3 length: 15 amino acids, cysteine to phenylalanine. The retained sequence is limited to the CDR3, 45 bases, with the frame set at the first base. After removal of 5 bases from V and 1 base from J, the junction retains 7 bases not matched to a gene.